This T cell receptor (beta chain) stems from a study of T cells after yellow fever vaccination. Study observations and caveats: Abundant bulk-population clonotypes could contaminate the FACS-sorted repertoires.

This CDR3 is built from 12 residues. The germline gives CDR1 SGHRS, CDR2 YFSETQ. Trimming removed 7 bases from V and 4 bases from J, with 12 bases in between. The 5'RACE template-switching step produced TCR cDNA and added a universal primer site and UMIs. TCRdb used MiXCR to reprocess the 5' RACE reads, holding one entry per CDR3 protein. Of approximately 550,000 distinct CDR3 sequences in the sample, around 21% were seen once. This clonotype was observed a few times. What it recognizes is unknown. This material consisted of PBMCs, taken 15 days after the yellow fever booster vaccination. This clonotype was sampled from a man younger than 40 who received the YFV17D yellow fever vaccine. V and J are TRBV5-1 and TRBJ2-7, with D tentatively TRBD1 (6 bases). CDR3 DNA: TGCGCCAGCCGGGACACAGGATACGAGCAGTACTTC. Protein: CASRDTGYEQYF. Using reference TRBV5-1 and TRBJ2-7 for the parts outside the CDR3, the full variable domain is KAGVTQTPRYLIKTRGQQVTLSCSPISGHRSVSWYQQTPGQGLQFLFEYFSETQRNKGNFPGRFSGRQFSNSRSEMNVSTLELGDSALYLCASRDTGYEQYFGPGTRLTVT.